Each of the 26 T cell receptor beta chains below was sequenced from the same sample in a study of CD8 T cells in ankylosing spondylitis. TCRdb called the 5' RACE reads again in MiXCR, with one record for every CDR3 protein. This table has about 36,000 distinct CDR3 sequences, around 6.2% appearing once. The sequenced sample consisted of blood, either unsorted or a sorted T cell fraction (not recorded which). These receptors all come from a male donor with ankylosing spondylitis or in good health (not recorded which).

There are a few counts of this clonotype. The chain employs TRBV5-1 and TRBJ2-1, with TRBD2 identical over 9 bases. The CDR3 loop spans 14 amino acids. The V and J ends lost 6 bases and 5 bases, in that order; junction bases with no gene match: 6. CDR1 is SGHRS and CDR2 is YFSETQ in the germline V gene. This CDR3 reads CASIRGGEHNEQFF. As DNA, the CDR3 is TGCGCCAGCATTCGCGGGGGGGAACACAATGAGCAGTTCTTC.

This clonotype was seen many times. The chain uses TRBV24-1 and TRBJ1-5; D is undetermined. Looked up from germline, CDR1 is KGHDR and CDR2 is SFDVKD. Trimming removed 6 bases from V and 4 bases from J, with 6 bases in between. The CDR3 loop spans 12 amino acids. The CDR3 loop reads CATSTGNQPQHF. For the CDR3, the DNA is TGTGCCACCAGTACGGGGAATCAGCCCCAGCATTTT.

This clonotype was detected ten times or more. This CDR3 reads CASSLRFPSSQPQYF. For the CDR3, the DNA is TGTGCCAGCAGCTTAAGGTTCCCCAGTTCGCAACCCCAGTACTTC. The chain links TRBV7-2 to TRBJ2-5; D gene uncertain. CDR1 and CDR2 from the germline V gene are SGHTA and FQGNSA. The CDR3 sequence is 15 residues long. V dropped 2 bases and J dropped 9 bases, with 19 bases sitting between them.

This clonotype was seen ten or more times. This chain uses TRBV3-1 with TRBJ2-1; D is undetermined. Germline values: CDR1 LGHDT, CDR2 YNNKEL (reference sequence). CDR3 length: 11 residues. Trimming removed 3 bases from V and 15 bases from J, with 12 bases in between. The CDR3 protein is CASSQLDLVFF. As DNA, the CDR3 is TGTGCCAGCAGCCAGCTAGACCTTGTGTTCTTC.

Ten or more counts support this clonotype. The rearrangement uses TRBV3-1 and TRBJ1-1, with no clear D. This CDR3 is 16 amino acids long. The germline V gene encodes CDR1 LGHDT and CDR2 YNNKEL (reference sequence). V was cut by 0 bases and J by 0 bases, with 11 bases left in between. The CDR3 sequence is CASSQDSRWMNTEAFF. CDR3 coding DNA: TGTGCCAGCAGCCAAGACTCCCGGTGGATGAACACTGAAGCTTTCTTT.

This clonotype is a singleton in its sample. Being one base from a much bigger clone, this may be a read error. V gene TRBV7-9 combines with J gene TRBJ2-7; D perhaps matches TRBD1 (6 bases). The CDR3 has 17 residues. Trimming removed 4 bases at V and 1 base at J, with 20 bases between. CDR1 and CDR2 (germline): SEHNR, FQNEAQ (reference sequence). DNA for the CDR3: TGTGCCAGCAGCTCAGGGGACGCCATGGAAGTTTCCTACGAGCAGTACTTC. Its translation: CASSSGDAMEVSYEQYF.

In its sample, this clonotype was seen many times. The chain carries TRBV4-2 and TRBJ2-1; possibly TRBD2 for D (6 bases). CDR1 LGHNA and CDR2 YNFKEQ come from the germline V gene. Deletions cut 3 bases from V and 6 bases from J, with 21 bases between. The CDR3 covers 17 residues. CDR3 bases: TGTGCCAGCAGCCAGGCCTACGGGGCTAGCGACGGCAATGAGCAGTTCTTC. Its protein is CASSQAYGASDGNEQFF.

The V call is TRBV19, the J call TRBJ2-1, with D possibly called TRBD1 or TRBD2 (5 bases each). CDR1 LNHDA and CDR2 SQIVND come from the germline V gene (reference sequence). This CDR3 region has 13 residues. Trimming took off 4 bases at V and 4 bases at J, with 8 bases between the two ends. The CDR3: CASSRGPYNEQFF. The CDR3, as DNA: TGTGCCAGTAGTAGGGGACCGTACAATGAGCAGTTCTTC.

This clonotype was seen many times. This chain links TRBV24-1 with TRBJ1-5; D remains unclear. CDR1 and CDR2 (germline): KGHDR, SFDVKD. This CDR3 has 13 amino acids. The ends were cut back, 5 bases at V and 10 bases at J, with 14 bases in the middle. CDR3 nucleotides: TGTGCCACCAGTGGTGAGGGAATCAGACCCCAGCATTTT. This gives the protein CATSGEGIRPQHF.

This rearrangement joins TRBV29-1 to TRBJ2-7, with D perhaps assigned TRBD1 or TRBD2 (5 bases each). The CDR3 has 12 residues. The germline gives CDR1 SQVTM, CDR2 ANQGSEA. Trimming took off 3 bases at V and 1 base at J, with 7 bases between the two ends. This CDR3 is CSVEGDSYEQYF. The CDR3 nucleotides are TGCAGCGTTGAGGGGGATTCCTACGAGCAGTACTTC.

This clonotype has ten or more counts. The CDR3 here is CASSLRGERGREQFF. The CDR3 nucleotides read TGTGCCAGCAGCTTGAGAGGCGAGCGGGGAAGGGAGCAGTTCTTC. This chain connects TRBV5-4 to TRBJ2-1; TRBD2 matches 7 bases. This CDR3 has 15 amino acids. V dropped 1 base and J dropped 10; count of bases not matched to a gene: 11. From germline, CDR1 is SGHNT and CDR2 YYREEE (reference sequence).

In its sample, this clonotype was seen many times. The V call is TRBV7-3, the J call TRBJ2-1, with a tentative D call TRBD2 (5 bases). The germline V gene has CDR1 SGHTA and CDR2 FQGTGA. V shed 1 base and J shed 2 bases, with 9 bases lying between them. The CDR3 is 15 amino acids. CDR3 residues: CASSLILGPYNEQFF. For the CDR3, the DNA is TGTGCCAGCAGCTTAATACTAGGCCCCTACAATGAGCAGTTCTTC.

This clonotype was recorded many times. CDR3 sequence reads: CASSLYGGDGYGKLFF. The CDR3 DNA follows: TGTGCCAGCAGTTTATACGGGGGTGACGGGTACGGAAAACTGTTTTTT. The chain uses TRBV27 and TRBJ1-4; D is possibly TRBD1 (5 bases). The CDR3 covers 16 residues. The V gene lost 1 base and the J gene lost 10 bases, with 19 bases spanning the gap. CDR1 is MNHEY, CDR2 SMNVEV, per germline (reference sequence).

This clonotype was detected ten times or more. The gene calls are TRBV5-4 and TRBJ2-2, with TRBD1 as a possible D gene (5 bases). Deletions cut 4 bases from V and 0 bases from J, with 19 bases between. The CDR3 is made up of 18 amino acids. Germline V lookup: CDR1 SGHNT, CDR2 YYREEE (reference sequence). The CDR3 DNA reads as TGTGCCAGCAGCCCTAAACCAGGGAAGGGTGCGAACACCGGGGAGCTGTTTTTT. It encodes CASSPKPGKGANTGELFF.

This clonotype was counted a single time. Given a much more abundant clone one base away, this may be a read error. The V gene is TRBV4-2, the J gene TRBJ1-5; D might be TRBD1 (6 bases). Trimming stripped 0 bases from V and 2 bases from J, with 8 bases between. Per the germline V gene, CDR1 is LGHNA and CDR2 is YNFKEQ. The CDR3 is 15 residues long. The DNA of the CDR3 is TGTGCCAGCAGCCAAGAGACAGGAGGCAATCAGCCCCAGCATTTT. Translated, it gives CASSQETGGNQPQHF.

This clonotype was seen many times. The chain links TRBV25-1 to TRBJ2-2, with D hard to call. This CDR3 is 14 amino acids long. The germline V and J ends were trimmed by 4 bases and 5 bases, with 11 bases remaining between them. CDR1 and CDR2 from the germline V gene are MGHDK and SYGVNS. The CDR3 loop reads CASSVAIGTGELFF. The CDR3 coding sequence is TGTGCCAGCAGTGTCGCCATTGGGACCGGGGAGCTGTTTTTT.

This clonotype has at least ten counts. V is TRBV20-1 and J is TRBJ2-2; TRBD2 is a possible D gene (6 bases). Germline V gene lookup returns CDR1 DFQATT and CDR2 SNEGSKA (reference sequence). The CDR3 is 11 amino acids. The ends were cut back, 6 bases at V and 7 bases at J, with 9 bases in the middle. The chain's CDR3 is CSAWGDGELFF. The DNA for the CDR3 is TGCAGTGCCTGGGGGGACGGGGAGCTGTTTTTT.

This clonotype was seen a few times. In DNA, the CDR3 is TGTGCCAGCAGCTTAGCGAGACTCCCGAGGGAAGCTTTCTTT. Its protein is CASSLARLPREAFF. V and J are TRBV7-8 and TRBJ1-1; D unclear. Trimming removed 0 bases at V and 8 bases at J, with 13 bases between. Germline V CDR1 and CDR2: SGHVS, FQNEAQ. CDR3 size: 14 residues.

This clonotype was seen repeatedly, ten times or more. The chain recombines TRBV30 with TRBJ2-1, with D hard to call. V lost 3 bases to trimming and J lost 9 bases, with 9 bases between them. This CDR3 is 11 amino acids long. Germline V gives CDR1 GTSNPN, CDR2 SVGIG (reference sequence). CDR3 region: CAWSPSFEQFF. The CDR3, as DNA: TGTGCCTGGAGCCCAAGTTTTGAGCAGTTCTTC.

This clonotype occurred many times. The CDR3, as DNA: TGCAGTGCTAGAGATACACAGGGAGAGACCCAGTACTTC. It encodes CSARDTQGETQYF. The V gene is TRBV20-1, the J gene TRBJ2-5; tentatively, D is TRBD1 (6 bases). CDR3 length equals 13 residues. The V gene lost 0 bases and the J gene lost 4 bases, with 9 bases spanning the gap. CDR1 is DFQATT and CDR2 is SNEGSKA in the germline V gene (reference sequence).

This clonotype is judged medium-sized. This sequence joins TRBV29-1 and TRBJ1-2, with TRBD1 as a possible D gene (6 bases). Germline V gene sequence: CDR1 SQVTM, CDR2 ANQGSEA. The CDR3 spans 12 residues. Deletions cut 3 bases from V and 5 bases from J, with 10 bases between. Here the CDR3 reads CSVERTDYGYTF. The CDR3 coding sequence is TGCAGCGTTGAGAGGACAGATTATGGCTACACCTTC.

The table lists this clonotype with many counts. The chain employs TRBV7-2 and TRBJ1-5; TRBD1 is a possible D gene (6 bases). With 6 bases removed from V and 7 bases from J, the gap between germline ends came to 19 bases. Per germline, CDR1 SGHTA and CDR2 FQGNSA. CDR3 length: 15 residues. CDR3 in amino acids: CASSPDRFLGQPQHF. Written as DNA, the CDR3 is TGTGCCAGCAGTCCCGACAGGTTTTTGGGGCAGCCCCAGCATTTT. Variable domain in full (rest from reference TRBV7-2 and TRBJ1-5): GAGVSQSPSNKVTEKGKDVELRCDPISGHTALYWYRQSLGQGLEFLIYFQGNSAPDKSGLPSDRFSAERTGGSVSTLTIQRTQQEDSAVYLCASSPDRFLGQPQHFGDGTRLSIL.

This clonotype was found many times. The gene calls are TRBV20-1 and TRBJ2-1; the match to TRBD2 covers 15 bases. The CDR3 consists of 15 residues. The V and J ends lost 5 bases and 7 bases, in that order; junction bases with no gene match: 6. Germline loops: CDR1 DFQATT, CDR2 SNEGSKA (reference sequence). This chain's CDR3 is CSARGTSGRPNEQFF. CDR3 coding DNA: TGCAGTGCTCGGGGGACTAGCGGGAGGCCAAATGAGCAGTTCTTC.

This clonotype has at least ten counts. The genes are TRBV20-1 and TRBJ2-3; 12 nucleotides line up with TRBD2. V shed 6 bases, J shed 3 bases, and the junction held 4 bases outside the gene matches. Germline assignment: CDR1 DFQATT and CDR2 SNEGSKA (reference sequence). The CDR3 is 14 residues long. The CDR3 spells CSAPSGGETDTQYF. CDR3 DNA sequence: TGCAGTGCCCCTAGCGGGGGGGAGACAGATACGCAGTATTTT.

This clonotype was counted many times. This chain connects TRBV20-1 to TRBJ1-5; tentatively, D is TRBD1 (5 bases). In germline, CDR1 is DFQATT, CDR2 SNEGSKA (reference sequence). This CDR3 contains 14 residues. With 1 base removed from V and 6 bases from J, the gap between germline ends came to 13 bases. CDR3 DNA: TGCAGTGCTAGAGGGGGGACTGAGGCTCAGCCCCAGCATTTT. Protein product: CSARGGTEAQPQHF.

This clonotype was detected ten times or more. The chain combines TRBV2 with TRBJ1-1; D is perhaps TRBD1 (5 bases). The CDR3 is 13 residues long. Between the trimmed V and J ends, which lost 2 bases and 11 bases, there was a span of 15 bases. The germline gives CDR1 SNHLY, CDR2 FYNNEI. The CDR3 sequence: CASSEFGGSGAFF. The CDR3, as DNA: TGTGCCAGCAGTGAATTTGGGGGTTCGGGGGCTTTCTTT.